These 25 T cell receptor beta chains originate from one sample sequenced in a study of blood T cells in healthy people across ages. It was with a sample-barcoded 5' primer and a J-beta primer mix that a second PCR of about 6 to 11 cycles was run. TCRdb analysed the 5' RACE reads with MiXCR anew, one entry per CDR3 protein. The table records around 970,000 distinct CDR3 sequences, about 53% of them present only once. Sequencing used blood. These receptors came from a woman aged 55 to 70 in good health.

This sequence joins TRBV30 and TRBJ2-3, with 8 bases identical to TRBD2. V was clipped by 4 bases and J by 3 bases; unmatched bases: 3. Germline CDR1 GTSNPN, CDR2 SVGIG (reference sequence). CDR3 length: 13 residues. The CDR3 DNA reads TGTGCCTGGAACGGGGGGGCGACAGATACGCAGTATTTT. It codes for CAWNGGATDTQYF.

The V gene is TRBV5-8, the J gene TRBJ2-7, with TRBD2 matching over 7 bases. Unmatched junction bases numbered 11, after V lost 4 bases and J lost 7 bases. The CDR3 totals 14 residues. CDR1 and CDR2 (germline): SGHTS, YDEGEE. The CDR3 DNA reads TGTGCCAGCAGCGCGCTAGCGGAGTACAATGAGCAGTACTTC. This translates into CASSALAEYNEQYF.

This clonotype occurred once. The chain combines TRBV20-1 with TRBJ2-1; 8 bases match TRBD2. The V gene end was trimmed by 3 bases and the J gene end by 6 bases; junction bases not matched to a gene: 7. The CDR3 contains 14 residues. Germline loops: CDR1 DFQATT, CDR2 SNEGSKA (reference sequence). CDR3 nucleotide sequence: TGCAGTGCTAGTTGGGGGACTAGTTTCAATGAGCAGTTCTTC. This translates into CSASWGTSFNEQFF.

Points on this clonotype: The CDR3 carries no conserved terminal phenylalanine or tryptophan, so it likely arises from a read error. This chain uses TRBV18 with TRBJ2-7; TRBD1 agrees at 10 bases. Near its end, the DNA agrees better with TRBJ2-5, so the J call may be wrong. The CDR3 loop spans 15 amino acids. Looked up from germline, CDR1 is KGHSH and CDR2 is LQKENI. CDR3 coding DNA: TGTGCCAGCTCATCCCGGGACAGGGGAGGAGAGACCCAGTACTAC. Translated, it gives CASSSRDRGGETQYY.

Concerning this clonotype itself: This CDR3 fails to terminate in the conserved phenylalanine or tryptophan, so it likely reflects a read error. CDR3: CASSQGSGSMYEQYL. The CDR3 DNA reads as TGTGCCAGCAGCCAAGGAAGCGGGAGCATGTACGAGCAGTACTTA. This chain links TRBV3-1 with TRBJ2-7, with 8 bases fitting TRBD2. Germline values: CDR1 LGHDT, CDR2 YNNKEL (reference sequence). J lost 4 bases, V lost 1 base, and 6 bases had no gene match. CDR3 length: 15 amino acids.

The rearrangement joins TRBV10-2 to TRBJ1-2; D gene ambiguous. The CDR3 contains 15 residues. The germline V gene encodes CDR1 WSHSY and CDR2 SAAADI. Trimming removed 2 bases at V and 3 bases at J, with 13 bases between. CDR3 nucleotide sequence: TGCGCCAGCAGTGAGACCGATAGCCCCTACTATGGCTACACCTTC. It is translated as CASSETDSPYYGYTF.

This clonotype was observed a handful of times. The chain uses TRBV4-1 and TRBJ1-4; D remains ambiguous. This CDR3 is built from 14 residues. Trimming took 3 bases from V and 3 from J, leaving 8 bases between them. Germline values: CDR1 MGHRA, CDR2 YSYEKL. In DNA form, the CDR3 reads TGCGCCAGCAGCCACGGGTTAGCTAATGAAAAACTGTTTTTT. This codes for CASSHGLANEKLFF.

In its sample, this clonotype was seen a few times. The V call is TRBV27, the J call TRBJ2-3, with D hard to call. CDR3 size: 19 residues. Germline V gene sequence: CDR1 MNHEY, CDR2 SMNVEV (reference sequence). The ends were cut back, 1 base at V and 0 bases at J, with 20 bases in the middle. The CDR3 region has the DNA TGTGCCAGCAGTTTATGGGTCAACTACGGCTCATCTAGCACAGATACGCAGTATTTT. This gives the protein CASSLWVNYGSSSTDTQYF.

The chain uses TRBV2 and TRBJ2-7; D unresolved. Trimming stripped 6 bases from V and 0 bases from J, with 15 bases between. The V gene's germline CDR1 is SNHLY and CDR2 FYNNEI. This CDR3 comprises 15 residues. The CDR3, as DNA: TGTGCCAGCAGCACAATCGCTTTTAGCTCCTACGAGCAGTACTTC. Translating gives CASSTIAFSSYEQYF. Combining the CDR3 with reference TRBV2 and TRBJ2-7 gives the whole variable domain EPEVTQTPSHQVTQMGQEVILRCVPISNHLYFYWYRQILGQKVEFLVSFYNNEISEKSEIFDDQFSVERPDGSNFTLKIRSTKLEDSAMYFCASSTIAFSSYEQYFGPGTRLTVT.

V usage is TRBV12-3 or TRBV12-4 and J usage is TRBJ2-2, with D perhaps matching TRBD1 (6 bases). This CDR3 contains 14 residues. V dropped 4 bases and J dropped 1 base, with 7 bases sitting between them. CDR3 coding DNA: TGTGCCAGCAGTTGGACAGAGAACACCGGGGAGCTGTTTTTT. This codes for CASSWTENTGELFF.

This clonotype showed up just once. V usage is TRBV12-3 or TRBV12-4 and J usage is TRBJ2-7, with 12 bases matching TRBD2. The CDR3 has 17 amino acids. V shed 0 bases and J 7 bases; nucleotides not matched to a gene: 10. The CDR3 DNA is TGTGCCAGCAGTTTAGCCCGACTAGCGGGAGAAATTAATGAGCAGTACTTC. Translated: CASSLARLAGEINEQYF.

The chain carries TRBV2 and TRBJ1-5; D call uncertain. The CDR3 extends over 14 amino acids. CDR1 is SNHLY, CDR2 FYNNEI, per germline. Trimming took 2 bases from V and 7 from J, leaving 12 bases between them. The CDR3 region has the DNA TGTGCCAGCAGTGAACTTCCCAAGGGACAGCCCCAGCATTTT. Amino acid sequence: CASSELPKGQPQHF.

This clonotype appeared a few times. This chain connects TRBV12-3 or TRBV12-4 to TRBJ1-5; D unclear. V was trimmed by 3 bases and J by 4 bases, leaving 10 bases between them. This CDR3 has 14 amino acids. The CDR3 coding sequence is TGTGCCAGCAGTTTGGGCCGGCAGAATCAGCCCCAGCATTTT. Translating it yields CASSLGRQNQPQHF.

This chain connects TRBV6-4 to TRBJ2-3, with 9 nucleotides matching TRBD2. The CDR3 is 13 residues long. Germline assignment: CDR1 MRHNA and CDR2 SNTAGT. V dropped 8 bases and J dropped 6; count of bases not matched to a gene: 6. In DNA form, the CDR3 reads TGTGCCAGCCCAGGACTAGCGCGTGATACGCAGTATTTT. The encoded protein is CASPGLARDTQYF.

About this clonotype: One end of the junction is discordant with germline, which a read error may explain. This chain connects TRBV30 to TRBJ2-1; TRBD1 is a possible D gene (6 bases). The CDR3 loop spans 11 amino acids. CDR1 is GTSNPN, CDR2 SVGIG, per germline (reference sequence). The chain's CDR3 is CAWTEYNEQFF. In DNA, the CDR3 is TGTGCTTGGACAGAATACAATGAGCAGTTCTTC.

The gene calls are TRBV7-9 and TRBJ2-5, with D perhaps given as TRBD1 or TRBD2 (5 bases each). Germline loops: CDR1 SEHNR, CDR2 FQNEAQ (reference sequence). The CDR3 consists of 14 residues. V was pared by 3 bases and J by 10 bases, with 18 bases between. The CDR3 loop reads CASSLSGGTQGQYF. In DNA form, the CDR3 reads TGTGCCAGCAGCTTGAGCGGCGGAACCCAGGGCCAGTACTTC.

This clonotype was seen only a few times. The gene calls are TRBV29-1 and TRBJ2-7; D gene unclear. Germline V lookup: CDR1 SQVTM, CDR2 ANQGSEA. The length of the CDR3 is 13 residues. V shed 7 bases and J shed 3 bases, with 16 bases lying between them. The CDR3 nucleotides read TGCAGCGCCGCGTCAGACGGATTCTACGAGCAGTACTTC. As protein: CSAASDGFYEQYF.

CDR3 sequence reads: CSVDQSTLKWGDTQYF. The CDR3 DNA follows: TGCAGCGTTGACCAATCGACCCTGAAGTGGGGTGATACGCAGTATTTT. The chain carries TRBV29-1 and TRBJ2-3; D unresolved. The V end was cut by 3 bases, the J end by 6 bases, with 22 bases between. Germline CDR1 reads SQVTM; CDR2 reads ANQGSEA. The CDR3 extends over 16 amino acids.

The CDR3, as DNA: TGTGCCAGCAGTTATACCGGGGAAAGTAATGAAAAACTGTTTTTT. Its protein is CASSYTGESNEKLFF. This chain connects TRBV28 to TRBJ1-4; no firm D call. CDR3 length equals 15 residues. The germline CDR1 and CDR2 sequences are MDHEN and SYDVKM. V was pared by 4 bases and J by 4 bases, with 13 bases between.

This chain links TRBV5-1 with TRBJ2-1; TRBD2 aligns across 13 bases. The CDR3 is made up of 16 amino acids. Trimming at V came to 4 bases and at J to 3 bases, leaving 4 bases not matched to a gene. Germline-derived CDR1 and CDR2 are SGHRS and YFSETQ. The CDR3 is CASSTWTSGSYNEQFF. The CDR3 nucleotides read TGCGCCAGCAGCACCTGGACTAGCGGGAGCTACAATGAGCAGTTCTTC.

In regard to this clonotype: Germline and junction disagree at one end, which may indicate a read error. The chain combines TRBV20-1 with TRBJ2-3; 7 bases fit TRBD2. Per the germline V gene, CDR1 is DFQATT and CDR2 is SNEGSKA (reference sequence). The CDR3 length is 10 residues. CDR3 loop: CSAERDKQYF. CDR3 nucleotides: TGCAGTGCCGAGCGGGATAAGCAGTATTTT.

The chain employs TRBV6-2 or TRBV6-3 and TRBJ2-2; D not certain. The CDR3 runs 14 residues. V lost 0 bases, J lost 6 bases, and 8 bases lay in between. Germline V gene data show CDR1 as MNHEY and CDR2 as SVGEGT. The CDR3 loop is CASSYSIRPGELFF. Written as DNA, the CDR3 is TGTGCCAGCAGTTACTCGATTCGGCCCGGGGAGCTGTTTTTT.

The chain employs TRBV20-1 and TRBJ2-7; 13 bases fit TRBD2. V lost 6 bases and J lost 5; bases outside the gene matches: 4. The CDR3 extends over 13 amino acids. The germline gives CDR1 DFQATT, CDR2 SNEGSKA (reference sequence). The CDR3 reads CSAPGLAGNEQYF. Here the CDR3 DNA reads TGCAGTGCCCCGGGACTAGCGGGGAACGAGCAGTACTTC.

This clonotype was picked up one time. Here the CDR3 reads CASRMREGPVNEQFF. CDR3 coding DNA: TGTGCCAGCAGAATGCGGGAGGGCCCTGTCAATGAGCAGTTCTTC. The chain links TRBV12-3 or TRBV12-4 to TRBJ2-1, with 9 positions matching TRBD2. J lost 6 bases, V lost 6 bases, and 9 bases had no gene match. This CDR3 contains 15 residues.

With respect to this clonotype: A much larger clone lies a single base off, so this may be a read error. The DNA is left out, because the CDR3 cannot be placed on it with certainty; the CDR3 is given as TCRdb lists it. The chain carries TRBV29-1 and TRBJ2-3; the table assigns TRBD1, which was not confirmed against the DNA. CDR1 and CDR2 (germline): SQVTM, ANQGSEA. The CDR3 numbers 12 amino acids, ends counted. This chain's CDR3 is CSVGQGADTQNF.